One and the same sample provided the 11 T cell receptor beta chains below, sequenced in a study of blood T cell repertoires in COVID-19. The protocol was immunoSEQ multiplex PCR, while the TCRdb copy is restricted to in-frame clones and leaves out a portion. The table shows under 130,000 clones, with nearly 90% occurring only once. Sequencing used peripheral blood. Receptors originate from a man aged 45-65 years in a cohort sampled during active COVID-19.

This sequence joins TRBV11-2 and TRBJ2-3; 10 bases fit TRBD1. V gave up 2 bases and J gave up 3 bases; unmatched junction bases: 5. The V gene's germline CDR1 is SGHAT and CDR2 FQNNGV. This CDR3 comprises 16 residues. The CDR3 nucleotides are TGTGCCAGCAGCTTATACGGGACAGGGGTGACAGATACGCAGTATTTT. Translated: CASSLYGTGVTDTQYF.

This clone was detected once. J is TRBJ2-3 and V is TRBV5-1, with D maybe TRBD2 (6 bases). V was pared by 0 bases and J by 2 bases, with 7 bases between. Per the germline V gene, CDR1 is SGHRS and CDR2 is YFSETQ. This CDR3 spans 14 amino acids. CDR3 protein: CASSLGTITDTQYF. The CDR3 DNA follows: TGCGCCAGCAGCTTGGGGACTATCACAGATACGCAGTATTTT.

This chain joins TRBV19 and TRBJ2-7; D is possibly TRBD1 (8 bases). Germline loops: CDR1 LNHDA, CDR2 SQIVND (reference sequence). The CDR3 spans 15 residues. The germline V and J ends were trimmed by 9 bases and 1 base, with 19 bases remaining between them. CDR3 DNA: TGTGCCAGAGTCCTTAACAGGGGGGGATCCTACGAGCAGTACGTC. Amino acids: CARVLNRGGSYEQYV.

This sequence joins TRBV6-1 and TRBJ1-5; D unresolved. Germline assignment: CDR1 MNHNS and CDR2 SASEGT. The CDR3 sequence is 15 residues long. Trimming left V 3 bases short and J 5 bases short, with 14 bases between. The DNA of the CDR3 is TGTGCCAGCAGTGATGGAGGGCGGGTGTATCAGCCCCAGCATTTT. It yields the protein CASSDGGRVYQPQHF.

V is TRBV5-1 and J is TRBJ2-5; 9 positions agree with TRBD2. CDR1 and CDR2 from the germline V gene are SGHRS and YFSETQ. The CDR3 length is 13 residues. J lost 2 bases, V lost 6 bases, and 2 bases had no gene match. CDR3 region: CASTAGGQETQYF. DNA of the CDR3: TGCGCCAGCACGGCGGGGGGGCAAGAGACCCAGTACTTC. The full variable domain, in which reference TRBV5-1 and TRBJ2-5 provide the parts outside the CDR3, is KAGVTQTPRYLIKTRGQQVTLSCSPISGHRSVSWYQQTPGQGLQFLFEYFSETQRNKGNFPGRFSGRQFSNSRSEMNVSTLELGDSALYLCASTAGGQETQYFGPGTRLLVL.

The gene calls are TRBV5-1 and TRBJ2-7; 8 nucleotides match TRBD1. The V segment lost 2 bases and the J segment 2 bases; nucleotides outside the gene matches: 9. Germline V lookup: CDR1 SGHRS, CDR2 YFSETQ. The CDR3 contains 16 residues. CDR3 sequence (DNA): TGCGCCAGCAGCTTAATGACGACAGGGGAAGCCTACGAGCAGTACTTC. Translation gives CASSLMTTGEAYEQYF.

The chain joins TRBV7-2 to TRBJ2-7, with D perhaps matching TRBD1 (6 bases). The CDR3 extends over 15 amino acids. The germline V and J ends were trimmed by 5 bases and 0 bases, with 14 bases remaining between them. Germline CDR1 SGHTA, CDR2 FQGNSA. The CDR3 DNA follows: TGTGCCAGCAGCACCGAGACAGGCTTCTCCTACGAGCAGTACTTC. Encoded protein: CASSTETGFSYEQYF.

This clone was detected once. The chain links TRBV7-2 to TRBJ2-3; no reliable D call. The CDR3 is 16 amino acids. Germline V gives CDR1 SGHTA, CDR2 FQGNSA. Trimming removed 1 base at V and 0 bases at J, with 11 bases between. This CDR3 reads CASSLGGRPSTDTQYF. CDR3 bases: TGTGCCAGCAGCTTAGGTGGGCGACCTAGCACAGATACGCAGTATTTT.

V is TRBV3-1 (or the pseudogene TRBV3-2) and J is TRBJ2-5, with 7 bases that match TRBD2. The V gene end was trimmed by 1 base and the J gene end by 5 bases; junction bases not matched to a gene: 7. The CDR3 consists of 15 residues. CDR1 LGHDT and CDR2 YNNKEL come from the germline V gene (reference sequence). The CDR3 loop is CASSQAGGDRETQYF. CDR3 sequence (DNA): TGTGCCAGCAGCCAAGCTGGGGGGGATAGGGAGACCCAGTACTTC.

The rearrangement links TRBV11-2 to TRBJ2-1; no firm D call. This CDR3 region has 12 residues. Trimming took off 6 bases at V and 2 bases at J, with 5 bases between the two ends. Germline CDR1 is SGHAT and CDR2 is FQNNGV. CDR3 sequence (DNA): TGTGCCAGCAGATCAGCCTACAATGAGCAGTTCTTC. It is translated as CASRSAYNEQFF.

This clone was recorded a few times. The rearrangement links TRBV11-2 to TRBJ2-1, with 9 nucleotides matching TRBD2. V dropped 4 bases and J dropped 6; count of bases not matched to a gene: 13. The CDR3 covers 17 residues. CDR1 is SGHAT and CDR2 is FQNNGV in the germline V gene. This chain's CDR3 is CASSSGVGGGAGNEQFF. The CDR3 DNA reads TGTGCCAGCAGCTCCGGGGTTGGCGGGGGGGCCGGCAATGAGCAGTTCTTC.